A single sample is the source of the 26 T cell receptor beta chains below, sequenced in a study of shared clonotypes between healthy human individuals. Sequenced by immunoSEQ multiplex PCR; TCRdb stores in-frame clones only, minus some. The table has more than 2 million clones, just under 95% seen once. Naive CD8 isolation took CD45RO-negative cells positively selected for CCR7 and excluded terminally differentiated effector memory CD45RA+ cells. The sample was naive CD8+ T cells sorted from blood. The receptor set was obtained from a man between 18 and 29 years old in good health.

The chain joins TRBV19 to TRBJ2-3; 7 positions agree with TRBD2. V lost 5 bases to trimming and J lost 5 bases; unmatched junction nucleotides: 4. The CDR3 loop spans 13 amino acids. Germline V gene data show CDR1 as LNHDA and CDR2 as SQIVND (reference sequence). CDR3 in DNA: TGTGCCAGTAGTTGGGACTACGAAGATACGCAGTATTTT. It yields the protein CASSWDYEDTQYF.

V is TRBV4-1 and J is TRBJ1-6, with a possible D match to TRBD1 (6 bases). The CDR3 contains 15 residues. Trimming took 3 bases from V and 10 from J, leaving 16 bases between them. CDR1 and CDR2 from the germline V gene are MGHRA and YSYEKL. The CDR3 bases are TGCGCCAGCAGCCAGGTACAGGGACAAGGGTCACCCCTCCACTTT. Translation gives CASSQVQGQGSPLHF.

This clone was found once. The V call is TRBV28, the J call TRBJ1-1, with a possible D match to TRBD1 (6 bases). V was clipped by 7 bases and J by 9 bases, with 21 bases between them. The germline V gene has CDR1 MDHEN and CDR2 SYDVKM. The length of the CDR3 is 14 residues. The CDR3 sequence: CASTGEGGPVQAFF. CDR3 in DNA: TGTGCCAGCACCGGGGAGGGGGGCCCCGTTCAAGCTTTCTTT.

The chain employs TRBV5-1 and TRBJ2-1, with TRBD2 identical over 7 bases. Germline loops: CDR1 SGHRS, CDR2 YFSETQ. There are 16 residues in the CDR3. Losses at the gene ends were 6 bases for V and 8 bases for J; bases not matched to a gene: 17. CDR3 protein: CASNSPAGVDTYEQFF. CDR3 in DNA: TGCGCCAGCAACTCCCCCGCGGGAGTCGATACCTATGAGCAGTTCTTC.

The chain employs TRBV10-2 and TRBJ1-1, with D perhaps TRBD1 (5 bases). V was shortened by 2 bases and J by 10 bases, with 17 bases between the two germline ends. CDR3 size: 14 residues. CDR1 and CDR2 (germline): WSHSY, SAAADI. The CDR3 reads CASSEIQGMGLAFF. The CDR3 nucleotides are TGCGCCAGCAGTGAGATTCAGGGAATGGGGCTAGCTTTCTTT.

This clone has a handful of counts. The V gene is TRBV12-5, the J gene TRBJ1-2, with D unclear. CDR1 is LGHNT, CDR2 FRNRAP, per germline. Trimming took 7 bases from V and 4 from J, leaving 13 bases between them. CDR3 length: 13 amino acids. CDR3 coding DNA: TGTGCTAGTGCCCTAAGCAGGTCCTATGGCTACACCTTC. Its translation is CASALSRSYGYTF.

In regard to this clone: At the DNA level, this CDR3 is encoded by other sequences in the same sample as well. J is TRBJ2-7 and V is TRBV27; D ambiguous. Germline V gene lookup returns CDR1 MNHEY and CDR2 SMNVEV (reference sequence). V was pared by 3 bases and J by 2 bases, with 11 bases between. The CDR3 contains 14 residues. CDR3 in DNA: TGTGCCAGCAGTTTCGCCGGGCGAACCTACGAGCAGTACTTC. This gives the protein CASSFAGRTYEQYF.

The chain has TRBV4-2 and TRBJ2-3; the D gene could be TRBD1 or TRBD2 (6 bases each). This CDR3 comprises 15 residues. The germline V gene has CDR1 LGHNA and CDR2 YNFKEQ. V was shortened by 0 bases and J by 4 bases, with 11 bases between the two germline ends. CDR3 nucleotide sequence: TGTGCCAGCAGCCAAGATCAGGAGGGGGCAGATACGCAGTATTTT. It codes for CASSQDQEGADTQYF.

The chain employs TRBV7-6 and TRBJ2-7; 7 bases are a match to TRBD2. CDR3 length: 17 amino acids. Germline CDR1 reads SGHVS; CDR2 reads FNYEAQ. The ends lost 5 bases at V and 2 bases at J; junction bases unmatched: 15. Here the CDR3 DNA reads TGTGCCAGCAGCCCGACTAGGGACTACCTCCTACCCTACGAGCAGTACTTC. Translating it yields CASSPTRDYLLPYEQYF. The full variable domain, its missing parts supplied by reference TRBV7-6 and TRBJ2-7, is GAGVSQSPRYKVTKRGQDVALRCDPISGHVSLYWYRQALGQGPEFLTYFNYEAQQDKSGLPNDRFSAERPEGSISTLTIQRTEQRDSAMYRCASSPTRDYLLPYEQYFGPGTRLTVT.

DNA for the CDR3: TGTGCCAGCAGCTTAGCTAGCAGCGGGGGGAGCTCCTACAATGAGCAGTTCTTC. Translating it yields CASSLASSGGSSYNEQFF. This chain joins TRBV7-6 and TRBJ2-1, with 9 bases matching TRBD2. V lost 0 bases to trimming and J lost 0 bases; unmatched junction nucleotides: 6. CDR1 and CDR2 (germline): SGHVS, FNYEAQ. The CDR3 runs 18 residues.

J is TRBJ2-3 and V is TRBV10-2; D may be TRBD2 (6 bases). This CDR3 is built from 17 residues. Germline CDR1 and CDR2: WSHSY and SAAADI. With 6 bases removed from V and 4 bases from J, the gap between germline ends came to 23 bases. The CDR3 DNA reads as TGCGCCAGCAGGGATGATGAACTAGCTTCACCCGCAGATACGCAGTATTTT. It encodes CASRDDELASPADTQYF.

The genes are TRBV15 and TRBJ1-1; TRBD1 matches 8 bases. This CDR3 has 14 residues. The trim removed 2 bases at V and 7 bases at J, leaving 6 bases unmatched. Germline V CDR1 and CDR2: LNHNV, YYDKDF (reference sequence). The CDR3 coding sequence is TGTGCCACCAGCAGATTCCCGGGACAGGTTGAAGCTTTCTTT. Protein: CATSRFPGQVEAFF.

The chain carries TRBV27 and TRBJ1-1; 9 positions match TRBD1. Per the germline V gene, CDR1 is MNHEY and CDR2 is SMNVEV (reference sequence). This CDR3 comprises 14 residues. V lost 4 bases to trimming and J lost 7 bases; unmatched junction nucleotides: 7. The CDR3 reads CASSSRGTGYEAFF. The CDR3 DNA sequence: TGTGCCAGCAGTTCTAGAGGGACAGGGTATGAAGCTTTCTTT.

This chain joins TRBV27 and TRBJ1-5; D ambiguous. Per germline, CDR1 MNHEY and CDR2 SMNVEV (reference sequence). This CDR3 contains 14 residues. Trimming stripped 2 bases from V and 4 bases from J, with 9 bases between. The chain's CDR3 is CASSLVDGNQPQHF. CDR3 bases: TGTGCCAGCAGTTTAGTGGACGGTAATCAGCCCCAGCATTTT.

The V call is TRBV19, the J call TRBJ2-7; D is unresolved. Germline V gene sequence: CDR1 LNHDA, CDR2 SQIVND (reference sequence). The CDR3 has 14 residues. The V and J ends lost 4 bases and 2 bases respectively, with 12 bases between them. CDR3 region: CASSTPDVTYEQYF. The CDR3 DNA follows: TGTGCCAGTAGTACCCCCGACGTAACCTACGAGCAGTACTTC.

The rearrangement joins TRBV11-2 to TRBJ2-3; TRBD2 matches 10 bases. The germline V gene encodes CDR1 SGHAT and CDR2 FQNNGV. With V trimmed by 2 bases and J by 6 bases, 2 bases remained unmatched. There are 14 residues in the CDR3. Here the CDR3 DNA reads TGTGCCAGCAGCTTAAGCGGGGGGGCGGATACGCAGTATTTT. Protein product: CASSLSGGADTQYF.

The chain joins TRBV28 to TRBJ1-5; 10 nucleotides agree with TRBD1. The V segment lost 5 bases and the J segment 5 bases; nucleotides outside the gene matches: 6. The CDR3 totals 15 residues. Germline V gene lookup returns CDR1 MDHEN and CDR2 SYDVKM. The CDR3 spells CASSRRDRGDQPQHF. The CDR3 DNA reads TGTGCCAGCAGTCGCCGGGACAGGGGTGATCAGCCCCAGCATTTT.

This clone was seen once. Here the CDR3 reads CASSVNSGGTDTQYF. The CDR3 nucleotides read TGTGCCAGCAGTGTTAACAGCGGGGGCACAGATACGCAGTATTTT. The V call is TRBV6-6, the J call TRBJ2-3; 7 nucleotides line up with TRBD2. The CDR3 loop spans 15 amino acids. V trimming: 5 bases; J trimming: 1 base; junction bases outside the gene matches: 6. CDR1 and CDR2 from the germline V gene are MNHNY and SVGAGI (reference sequence).

The chain couples TRBV7-9 to TRBJ2-7, with D possibly TRBD2 on 5 matching bases. Germline CDR1 reads SEHNR; CDR2 reads FQNEAQ (reference sequence). The CDR3 is 13 residues long. V was pared by 3 bases and J by 3 bases, with 9 bases between. The CDR3 nucleotides are TGTGCCAGCAGCTTTAGCGAGTTCTACGAGCAGTACTTC. Amino acids: CASSFSEFYEQYF.

The V and J genes are TRBV10-3 and TRBJ2-2; TRBD2 matches at 7 bases. Germline trimming cut 6 bases from V and 1 base from J; bases unmatched to any gene: 8. The CDR3 consists of 16 residues. CDR1 ENHRY and CDR2 SYGVKD come from the germline V gene. CDR3 residues: CAISPGGLQNTGELFF. In nucleotides, the CDR3 is TGTGCCATCAGCCCGGGAGGACTCCAGAACACCGGGGAGCTGTTTTTT.

The CDR3 DNA reads TGTGCCAGCAGTTACTCGAGGAGGGACTATGGCTACACCTTC. Translation: CASSYSRRDYGYTF. This chain joins TRBV6-6 and TRBJ1-2; no clear D. V was clipped by 0 bases and J by 3 bases, with 8 bases between them. This CDR3 has 14 residues. CDR1 is MNHNY and CDR2 is SVGAGI in the germline V gene (reference sequence).

As regards this clone: Other DNA sequences from this sample encode an identical CDR3 as well. J is TRBJ2-5 and V is TRBV7-9; the match to TRBD1 covers 7 bases. The CDR3 spans 15 residues. Germline loops: CDR1 SEHNR, CDR2 FQNEAQ (reference sequence). V gave up 0 bases and J gave up 2 bases; unmatched junction bases: 3. The CDR3, as DNA: TGTGCCAGCAGCTTAGCCGGGACAGAACAAGAGACCCAGTACTTC. As protein: CASSLAGTEQETQYF.

This sequence joins TRBV19 and TRBJ1-5, with D uncertain. Trimming cost V 5 bases and J 0 bases, with 8 bases left between them. Germline V gene lookup returns CDR1 LNHDA and CDR2 SQIVND (reference sequence). The CDR3 totals 14 residues. The CDR3 DNA follows: TGTGCCAGTAGTGAGTTGTATAGCAATCAGCCCCAGCATTTT. Translated: CASSELYSNQPQHF.

The chain is built from TRBV7-2 and TRBJ2-7, with TRBD2 as a possible D gene (5 bases). Trimming removed 4 bases from V and 2 bases from J, with 12 bases in between. The CDR3 spans 14 residues. Germline V lookup: CDR1 SGHTA, CDR2 FQGNSA. In DNA, the CDR3 is TGTGCCAGCAGCTCACTAAGCGGCCCCTACGAGCAGTACTTC. Translation: CASSSLSGPYEQYF.

The chain uses TRBV6-6 and TRBJ1-2; TRBD1 matches 11 bases. The germline gives CDR1 MNHNY, CDR2 SVGAGI (reference sequence). V was pared by 8 bases and J by 4 bases, with 6 bases of the junction left unmatched. The CDR3 spans 14 residues. The CDR3 bases are TGTGCCAGCGGGGGACAGGGGGAACGCTATGGCTACACCTTC. Its protein is CASGGQGERYGYTF.

The V and J genes are TRBV7-3 and TRBJ1-5; no reliable D call. Trimming removed 2 bases at V and 6 bases at J, with 11 bases between. Looked up from germline, CDR1 is SGHTA and CDR2 is FQGTGA. The CDR3 totals 14 residues. CDR3 residues: CASSLSRGGQPQHF. CDR3 nucleotides: TGTGCCAGCAGCTTATCGCGGGGAGGTCAGCCCCAGCATTTT. The full variable domain, with the rest looked up from reference TRBV7-3 and TRBJ1-5, is GAGVSQTPSNKVTEKGKYVELRCDPISGHTALYWYRQSLGQGPEFLIYFQGTGAADDSGLPNDRFFAVRPEGSVSTLKIQRTERGDSAVYLCASSLSRGGQPQHFGDGTRLSIL.